The next 18 T cell receptor beta chains were all read from a single sample in a study of T cell responses to AZD1222 COVID-19 vaccine. The repertoire was sequenced with immunoSEQ multiplex PCR; TCRdb's copy has only in-frame clones and lacks some. Of approximately 200,000 clones in the sample, 90% to 95% were seen once. Here the sequenced sample was peripheral blood, taken 28 days after the second AZD1222 dose. These receptors were taken from an adult who received the AZD1222 COVID-19 vaccine.

The rearrangement joins TRBV19 to TRBJ1-2, with 9 nucleotides matching TRBD1. The CDR3 contains 13 residues. V lost 11 bases to trimming and J lost 2 bases; unmatched junction nucleotides: 6. Germline CDR1 LNHDA, CDR2 SQIVND (reference sequence). The CDR3 DNA sequence: TGTGCCTCCACAGGGGGCCTCAACTATGGCTACACCTTC. Amino acid sequence: CASTGGLNYGYTF.

V usage is TRBV6-2 or TRBV6-3 and J usage is TRBJ1-5, with unresolved D. CDR1 and CDR2 (germline): MNHEY, SVGEGT. The CDR3 length is 14 residues. Trimming took 2 bases from V and 6 from J, leaving 11 bases between them. CDR3 nucleotides: TGTGCCAGCAGTTACCCGGTGGAAGGTCAGCCCCAGCATTTT. This gives the protein CASSYPVEGQPQHF.

V and J are TRBV10-3 and TRBJ1-5, with D possibly being TRBD1 (6 bases). Germline CDR1 is ENHRY and CDR2 is SYGVKD. Trimming took 6 bases from V and 0 from J, leaving 12 bases between them. The CDR3 contains 15 residues. CDR3 in DNA: TGTGCCATCAGGACCGGGGGCAATAGCAATCAGCCCCAGCATTTT. Protein sequence: CAIRTGGNSNQPQHF.

The rearrangement links TRBV3-1 (or the pseudogene TRBV3-2) to TRBJ2-3, with D unclear. This CDR3 region has 14 residues. CDR1 is LGHDT, CDR2 YNNKEL, per germline (reference sequence). Between the trimmed V and J ends, which lost 0 bases and 2 bases, there was a span of 6 bases. CDR3 region: CASSQDTATDTQYF. As DNA, the CDR3 is TGTGCCAGCAGCCAAGATACTGCCACAGATACGCAGTATTTT.

The V and J genes are TRBV27 and TRBJ2-1; no clear D gene. The germline V gene has CDR1 MNHEY and CDR2 SMNVEV (reference sequence). V shed 5 bases and J shed 2 bases, with 10 bases lying between them. There are 14 residues in the CDR3. The CDR3 nucleotides are TGTGCCAGCAGTGATGGACGGACCTACAATGAGCAGTTCTTC. Translated, it gives CASSDGRTYNEQFF.

This chain connects TRBV6-5 to TRBJ2-1; weak D call: TRBD2 (7 bases). The ends were cut back, 2 bases at V and 8 bases at J, with 16 bases in the middle. The CDR3 extends over 15 amino acids. Germline V CDR1 and CDR2: MNHEY, SVGAGI. The CDR3: CASSYGATGRDEQFF. The DNA for the CDR3 is TGTGCCAGCAGTTACGGGGCCACAGGGAGGGATGAGCAGTTCTTC.

This chain connects TRBV12-3 or TRBV12-4 to TRBJ1-6; TRBD1 is a possible D gene (6 bases). The CDR3 has 13 amino acids. V shed 2 bases and J shed 7 bases, with 6 bases lying between them. Here the CDR3 DNA reads TGTGCCAGCAGTTTAAGGGGGAATTCACCCCTCCACTTT. As protein: CASSLRGNSPLHF.

The V and J genes are TRBV6-5 and TRBJ1-6; D unclear. Germline V gives CDR1 MNHEY, CDR2 SVGAGI. Trimming shortened V by 2 bases and J by 7 bases, and 15 bases separated the two germline ends. The CDR3 is 16 residues long. Here the CDR3 DNA reads TGTGCCAGCAGTTACCCGCCGGGGTTGGACAATTCACCCCTCCACTTT. It yields the protein CASSYPPGLDNSPLHF.

The J gene is TRBJ1-3, the V gene TRBV5-1; D is undetermined. The CDR3 extends over 19 amino acids. V was pared by 0 bases and J by 0 bases, with 19 bases between. The germline gives CDR1 SGHRS, CDR2 YFSETQ. For the CDR3, the DNA is TGCGCCAGCAGCTTGGTGCCGACTCCCTTATTAAACTCTGGAAACACCATATATTTT. Its translation: CASSLVPTPLLNSGNTIYF.

The chain combines TRBV15 with TRBJ2-1; 8 bases are a match to TRBD2. The germline CDR1 and CDR2 sequences are LNHNV and YYDKDF (reference sequence). J was trimmed by 0 bases and V by 5 bases; bases with no gene match: 3. The CDR3 is 15 amino acids. The CDR3 nucleotides are TGTGCCACCAGCTCGAGCGGGAGCTCCTACAATGAGCAGTTCTTC. Protein product: CATSSSGSSYNEQFF.

This sequence joins TRBV7-3 and TRBJ1-6; no reliable D call. Trimming took 0 bases from V and 7 from J, leaving 4 bases between them. The CDR3 loop spans 13 amino acids. From germline, CDR1 is SGHTA and CDR2 FQGTGA. In DNA, the CDR3 is TGTGCCAGCAGCTTAACAGGGAATTCACCCCTCCACTTT. This translates into CASSLTGNSPLHF.

This rearrangement joins TRBV7-2 to TRBJ1-2; weak D call: TRBD1 (5 bases). CDR1 and CDR2 (germline): SGHTA, FQGNSA. The CDR3 spans 14 residues. V lost 2 bases and J 8 bases, leaving 15 bases between the germline ends. CDR3 region: CASSLMGPEVGYTF. CDR3 DNA: TGTGCCAGCAGCTTAATGGGGCCAGAGGTAGGCTACACCTTC.

V gene TRBV7-2 combines with J gene TRBJ1-2; no definite D call. Germline values: CDR1 SGHTA, CDR2 FQGNSA. Trimming removed 3 bases from V and 8 bases from J, with 16 bases in between. The CDR3 is 14 residues long. CDR3 protein: CASSLGRRLPGYTF. The CDR3 DNA reads TGTGCCAGCAGCTTGGGCAGGAGGTTACCCGGCTACACCTTC.

The chain carries TRBV3-1 (or the pseudogene TRBV3-2) and TRBJ2-7; possibly TRBD2 for D (7 bases). The CDR3 runs to 15 residues. Germline V gene sequence: CDR1 LGHDT, CDR2 YNNKEL (reference sequence). The V and J ends lost 3 bases and 5 bases respectively, with 17 bases between them. CDR3 bases: TGTGCCAGCAGCCACGGGGGGCGGTTAGACAACGAGCAGTACTTC. The encoded protein is CASSHGGRLDNEQYF.

The chain recombines TRBV19 with TRBJ1-1; possible D gene TRBD1, 5 bases. The CDR3 spans 15 residues. Germline CDR1 LNHDA, CDR2 SQIVND (reference sequence). With 0 bases removed from V and 3 bases from J, the gap between germline ends came to 11 bases. As DNA, the CDR3 is TGTGCCAGTAGTATAGATGGGGGACCCCACACTGAAGCTTTCTTT. This encodes CASSIDGGPHTEAFF.

The V gene is TRBV6-5, the J gene TRBJ2-7, with 11 nucleotides matching TRBD2. The CDR3 length is 15 residues. CDR1 is MNHEY and CDR2 is SVGAGI in the germline V gene. V lost 8 bases and J lost 2; bases outside the gene matches: 8. The CDR3 nucleotides are TGTGCCAGCGGACCCCTAGCGGGAGGCCCCTACGAGCAGTACTTC. This codes for CASGPLAGGPYEQYF.

J is TRBJ2-1 and V is TRBV29-1; a weak D match, TRBD1 (5 bases). Trimming shortened V by 7 bases and J by 12 bases, and 16 bases separated the two germline ends. Germline CDR1 is SQVTM and CDR2 is ANQGSEA. CDR3 size: 11 residues. Here the CDR3 reads CSADGAAAQFF. DNA of the CDR3: TGCAGCGCCGATGGGGCCGCCGCGCAGTTCTTC.

This clone was seen a few times. The chain employs TRBV3-1 (or the pseudogene TRBV3-2) and TRBJ1-2; 9 nucleotides align to TRBD1. CDR3 length equals 15 residues. CDR1 LGHDT and CDR2 YNNKEL come from the germline V gene (reference sequence). Trimming at V came to 2 bases and at J to 5 bases, leaving 6 bases not matched to a gene. In DNA form, the CDR3 reads TGTGCCAGCAGCCAATGGGGACAGGGAATTTATGGCTACACCTTC. It is translated as CASSQWGQGIYGYTF.